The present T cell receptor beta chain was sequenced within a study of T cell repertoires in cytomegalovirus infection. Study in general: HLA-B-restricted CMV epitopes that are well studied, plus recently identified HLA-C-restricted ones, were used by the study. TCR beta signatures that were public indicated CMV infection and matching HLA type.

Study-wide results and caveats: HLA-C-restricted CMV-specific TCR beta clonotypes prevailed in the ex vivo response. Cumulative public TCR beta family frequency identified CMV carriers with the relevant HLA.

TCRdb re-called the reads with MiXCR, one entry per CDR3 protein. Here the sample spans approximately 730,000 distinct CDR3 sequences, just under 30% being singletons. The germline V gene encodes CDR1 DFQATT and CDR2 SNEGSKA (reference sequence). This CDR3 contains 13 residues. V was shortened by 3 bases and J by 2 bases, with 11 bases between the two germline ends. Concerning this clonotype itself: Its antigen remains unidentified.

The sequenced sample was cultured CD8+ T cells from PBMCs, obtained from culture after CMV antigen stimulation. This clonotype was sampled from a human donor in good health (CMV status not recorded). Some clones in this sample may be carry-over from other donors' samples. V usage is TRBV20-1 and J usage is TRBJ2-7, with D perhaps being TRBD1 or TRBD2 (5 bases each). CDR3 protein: CSASGTTPYEQYV. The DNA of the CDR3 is TGCAGTGCTAGTGGGACGACTCCCTACGAGCAGTACGTC.